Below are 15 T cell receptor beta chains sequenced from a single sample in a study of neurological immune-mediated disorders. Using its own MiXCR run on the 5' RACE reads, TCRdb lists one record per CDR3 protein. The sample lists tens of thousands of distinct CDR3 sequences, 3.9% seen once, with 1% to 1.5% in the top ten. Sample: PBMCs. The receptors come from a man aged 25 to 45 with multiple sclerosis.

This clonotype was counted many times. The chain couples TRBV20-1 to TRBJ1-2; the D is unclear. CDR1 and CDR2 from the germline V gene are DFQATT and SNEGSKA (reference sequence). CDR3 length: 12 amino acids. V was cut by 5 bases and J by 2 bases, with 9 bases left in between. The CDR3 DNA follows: TGCAGTGCTTCAGACTTAAACTATGGCTACACCTTC. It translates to CSASDLNYGYTF.

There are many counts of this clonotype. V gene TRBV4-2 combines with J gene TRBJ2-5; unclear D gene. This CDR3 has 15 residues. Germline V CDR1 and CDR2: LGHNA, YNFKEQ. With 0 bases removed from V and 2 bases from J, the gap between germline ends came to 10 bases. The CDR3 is CASSQDVQYQETQYF. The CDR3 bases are TGTGCCAGCAGCCAAGATGTACAGTATCAAGAGACCCAGTACTTC.

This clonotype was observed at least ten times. The CDR3 DNA is TGTGCCAGCAGCCAATCAGGGACTTATAACTATGGCTACACCTTC. Its protein is CASSQSGTYNYGYTF. V usage is TRBV7-9 and J usage is TRBJ1-2; TRBD1 is a possible D gene (5 bases). Trimming left V 5 bases short and J 1 base short, with 14 bases between. The CDR3 totals 15 residues. In germline, CDR1 is SEHNR, CDR2 FQNEAQ (reference sequence).

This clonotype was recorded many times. The CDR3 DNA is TGTGCCAGCAGCTCCGGGACAGCCTATGTGAAACTGTTTTTT. This sequence encodes CASSSGTAYVKLFF. The chain uses TRBV6-2 or TRBV6-3 and TRBJ1-4; 7 bases align to TRBD1. Trimming at V came to 6 bases and at J to 11 bases, leaving 12 bases not matched to a gene. The V gene's germline CDR1 is MNHEY and CDR2 SVGEGT. The CDR3 runs 14 residues.

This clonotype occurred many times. The CDR3 loop reads CSVDNRNYGYTF. CDR3 DNA: TGCAGCGTTGATAATAGGAACTATGGCTACACCTTC. The chain couples TRBV29-1 to TRBJ1-2; no clear D. Germline V gene lookup returns CDR1 SQVTM and CDR2 ANQGSEA. The length of the CDR3 is 12 residues. V lost 3 bases, J lost 2 bases, and 7 bases lay in between. The complete variable domain, with remaining parts taken from reference TRBV29-1 and TRBJ1-2, reads SAVISQKPSRDICQRGTSLTIQCQVDSQVTMMFWYRQQPGQSLTLIATANQGSEATYESGFVIDKFPISRPNLTFSTLTVSNMSPEDSSIYLCSVDNRNYGYTFGSGTRLTVV.

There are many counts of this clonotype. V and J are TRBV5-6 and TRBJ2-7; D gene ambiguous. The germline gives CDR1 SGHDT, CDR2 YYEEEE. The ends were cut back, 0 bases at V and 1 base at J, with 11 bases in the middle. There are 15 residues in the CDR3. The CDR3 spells CASSLEPGGSYEQYF. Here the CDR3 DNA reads TGTGCCAGCAGCTTGGAACCAGGTGGTTCCTACGAGCAGTACTTC.

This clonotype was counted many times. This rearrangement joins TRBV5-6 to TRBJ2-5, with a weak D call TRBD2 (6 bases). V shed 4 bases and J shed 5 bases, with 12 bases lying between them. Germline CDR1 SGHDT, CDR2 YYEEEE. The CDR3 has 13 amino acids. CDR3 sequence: CASSPGGGETQYF. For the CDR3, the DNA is TGTGCCAGCAGCCCGGGCGGAGGGGAGACCCAGTACTTC.

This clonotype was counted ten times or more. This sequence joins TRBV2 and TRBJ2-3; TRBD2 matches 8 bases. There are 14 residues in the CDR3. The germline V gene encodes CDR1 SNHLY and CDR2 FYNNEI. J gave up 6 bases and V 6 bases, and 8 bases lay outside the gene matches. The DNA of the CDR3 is TGTGCCAGCAGGCTAGCGGGTACGCTGGATACGCAGTATTTT. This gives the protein CASRLAGTLDTQYF. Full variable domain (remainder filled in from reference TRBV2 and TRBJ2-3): EPEVTQTPSHQVTQMGQEVILRCVPISNHLYFYWYRQILGQKVEFLVSFYNNEISEKSEIFDDQFSVERPDGSNFTLKIRSTKLEDSAMYFCASRLAGTLDTQYFGPGTRLTVL.

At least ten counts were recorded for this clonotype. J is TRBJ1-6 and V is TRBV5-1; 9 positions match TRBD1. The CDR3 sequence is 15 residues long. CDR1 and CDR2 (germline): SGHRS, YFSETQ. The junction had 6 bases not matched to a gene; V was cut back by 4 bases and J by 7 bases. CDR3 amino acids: CASSNPTGGNSPLHF. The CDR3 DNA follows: TGCGCCAGCAGCAACCCGACAGGGGGAAATTCACCCCTCCACTTT.

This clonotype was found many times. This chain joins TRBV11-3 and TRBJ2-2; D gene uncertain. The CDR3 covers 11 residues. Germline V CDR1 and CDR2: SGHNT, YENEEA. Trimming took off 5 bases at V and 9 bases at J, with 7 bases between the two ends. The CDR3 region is CASSNDRELFF. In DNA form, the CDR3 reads TGTGCCAGCAGCAACGACAGGGAGCTGTTTTTT.

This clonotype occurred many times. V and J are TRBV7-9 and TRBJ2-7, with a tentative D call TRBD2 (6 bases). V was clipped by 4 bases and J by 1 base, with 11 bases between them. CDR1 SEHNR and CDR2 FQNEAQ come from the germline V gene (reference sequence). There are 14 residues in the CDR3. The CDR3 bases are TGTGCCAGCAGCTCCGGGAGCGGTTCCTACGAGCAGTACTTC. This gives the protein CASSSGSGSYEQYF.

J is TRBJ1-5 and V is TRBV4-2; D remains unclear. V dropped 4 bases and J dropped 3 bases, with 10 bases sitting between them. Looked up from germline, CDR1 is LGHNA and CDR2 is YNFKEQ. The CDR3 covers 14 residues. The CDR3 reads CASSLTVLNQPQHF. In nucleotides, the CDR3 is TGTGCCAGCAGCCTAACTGTTCTCAATCAGCCCCAGCATTTT.

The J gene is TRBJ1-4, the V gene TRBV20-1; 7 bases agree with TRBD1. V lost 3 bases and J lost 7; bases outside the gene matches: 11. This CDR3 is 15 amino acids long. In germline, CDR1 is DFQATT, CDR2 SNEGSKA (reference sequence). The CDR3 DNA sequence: TGCAGTGCTAGCTCAGGGGGACAACCCCCTGAAAAACTGTTTTTT. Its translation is CSASSGGQPPEKLFF.

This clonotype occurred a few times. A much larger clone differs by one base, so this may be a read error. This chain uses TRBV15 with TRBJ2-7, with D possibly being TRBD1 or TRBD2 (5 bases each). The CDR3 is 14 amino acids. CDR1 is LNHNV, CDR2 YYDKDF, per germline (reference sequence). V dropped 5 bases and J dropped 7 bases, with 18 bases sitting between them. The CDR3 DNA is TGTGCCACCAGCGGGGACGTTGGGACGAAAGAGCAGTACTTC. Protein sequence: CATSGDVGTKEQYF.

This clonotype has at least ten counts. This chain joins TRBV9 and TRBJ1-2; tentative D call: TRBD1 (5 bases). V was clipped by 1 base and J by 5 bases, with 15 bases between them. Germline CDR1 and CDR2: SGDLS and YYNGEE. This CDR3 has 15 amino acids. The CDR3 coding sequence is TGTGCCAGCAGCGTAACGGACGGGACGGGATATGGCTACACCTTC. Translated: CASSVTDGTGYGYTF.